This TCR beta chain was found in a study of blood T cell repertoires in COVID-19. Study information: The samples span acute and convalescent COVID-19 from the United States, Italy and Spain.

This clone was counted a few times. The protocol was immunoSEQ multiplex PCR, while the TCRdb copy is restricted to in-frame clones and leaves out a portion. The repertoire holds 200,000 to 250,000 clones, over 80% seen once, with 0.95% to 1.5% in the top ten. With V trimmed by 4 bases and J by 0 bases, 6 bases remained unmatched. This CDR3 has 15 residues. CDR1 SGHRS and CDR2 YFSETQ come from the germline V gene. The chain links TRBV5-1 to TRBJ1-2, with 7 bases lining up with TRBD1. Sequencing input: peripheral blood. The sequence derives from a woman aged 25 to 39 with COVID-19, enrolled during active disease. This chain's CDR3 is CASSHGTAANYGYTF. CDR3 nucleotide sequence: TGCGCCAGCAGCCACGGGACAGCGGCTAACTATGGCTACACCTTC.